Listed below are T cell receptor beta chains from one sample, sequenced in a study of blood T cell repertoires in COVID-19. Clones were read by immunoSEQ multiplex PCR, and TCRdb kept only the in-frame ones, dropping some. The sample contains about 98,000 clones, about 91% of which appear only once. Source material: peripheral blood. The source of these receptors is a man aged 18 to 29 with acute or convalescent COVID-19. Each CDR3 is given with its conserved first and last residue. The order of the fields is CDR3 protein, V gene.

CASSLSPSGGPYEQYF	TRBV27
CASSQIRNTEAFF	TRBV6-5
CASSISGVNTEAFF	TRBV19
CASSYYSNQETQYF	TRBV6-5
CASSPLTGSYEQYF	TRBV4-1
CATMTANYGYTF	TRBV6-5
CATSGSHRGSNTQYF	TRBV24-1
CAWGPGQGALELFF	TRBV30
CASSSLAGYGYTF	TRBV6-2/TRBV6-3
CSARDPPVAFF	TRBV20-1
CASSQDPGLVDNEQFF	TRBV14
CASNNFGLSITEAFF	TRBV6-5
CASSSVQGANYGYTF	TRBV5-5
CAWIIAGGQETQYF	TRBV30
CASSFKLAGARDEQYF	TRBV5-6